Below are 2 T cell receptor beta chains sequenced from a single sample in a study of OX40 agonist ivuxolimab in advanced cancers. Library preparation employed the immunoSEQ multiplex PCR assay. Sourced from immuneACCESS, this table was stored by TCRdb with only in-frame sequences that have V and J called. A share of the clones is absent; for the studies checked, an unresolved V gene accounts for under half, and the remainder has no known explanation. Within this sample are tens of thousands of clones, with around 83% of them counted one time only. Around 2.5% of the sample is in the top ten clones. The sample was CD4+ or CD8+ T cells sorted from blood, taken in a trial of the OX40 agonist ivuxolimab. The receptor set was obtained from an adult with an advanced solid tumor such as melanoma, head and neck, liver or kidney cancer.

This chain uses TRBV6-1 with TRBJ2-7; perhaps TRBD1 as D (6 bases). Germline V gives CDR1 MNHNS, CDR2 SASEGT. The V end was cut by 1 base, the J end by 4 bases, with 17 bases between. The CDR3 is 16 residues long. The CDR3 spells CASSEERRSGEYEQYF. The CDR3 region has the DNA TGTGCCAGCAGTGAAGAGAGGAGGTCAGGGGAATACGAGCAGTACTTC.

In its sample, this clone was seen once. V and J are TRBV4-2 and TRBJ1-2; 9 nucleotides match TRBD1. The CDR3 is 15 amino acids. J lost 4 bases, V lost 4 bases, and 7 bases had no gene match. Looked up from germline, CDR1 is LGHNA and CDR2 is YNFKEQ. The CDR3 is CASSPGQGTGYGYTF. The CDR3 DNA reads TGTGCCAGCAGCCCAGGACAGGGGACGGGCTATGGCTACACCTTC.